Following are 27 T cell receptor beta chains from one sample sequenced in a study of blood T cell repertoires in COVID-19. Sequenced by immunoSEQ multiplex PCR; TCRdb stores in-frame clones only, minus some. The sample consists of fewer than 150,000 clones, approximately 84% of them appearing once. Material for sequencing was peripheral blood. Source of these receptors: a human donor in a cohort sampled during active COVID-19.

The V call is TRBV27, the J call TRBJ2-2; D possibly corresponds to TRBD2 (5 bases). The V end lost 2 bases, the J end lost 4 bases, and 5 bases lay between the germline ends. The CDR3 has 13 residues. Germline CDR1 and CDR2: MNHEY and SMNVEV (reference sequence). The CDR3 DNA follows: TGTGCCAGCAGTTTAGGGAGCACCGGGGAGCTGTTTTTT. Amino acid sequence: CASSLGSTGELFF.

The gene calls are TRBV25-1 and TRBJ1-2, with 7 bases fitting TRBD1. Germline CDR1 MGHDK, CDR2 SYGVNS. Trimming removed 4 bases from V and 4 bases from J; junction bases left unmatched: 15. The CDR3 sequence is 17 residues long. The CDR3 protein is CASSAPGTENLIYGYTF. The CDR3 DNA is TGTGCCAGCAGTGCACCCGGGACAGAGAATTTAATCTATGGCTACACCTTC.

The chain's CDR3 is CASSQTLGKGEYF. CDR3 nucleotides: TGTGCCAGCAGCCAGACACTCGGTAAGGGAGAGTATTTT. This sequence joins TRBV3-1 (or the pseudogene TRBV3-2) and TRBJ2-3; D perhaps matches TRBD2 (5 bases). Trimming removed 3 bases from V and 13 bases from J, with 17 bases in between. Germline lookup yields CDR1 LGHDT and CDR2 YNNKEL (reference sequence). The CDR3 sequence is 13 residues long.

This clone was observed a single time. The J gene is TRBJ2-7, the V gene TRBV6-5, with 7 bases matching TRBD1. The CDR3 covers 12 residues. With V trimmed by 6 bases and J by 2 bases, 1 base remained unmatched. CDR1 and CDR2 from the germline V gene are MNHEY and SVGAGI. The CDR3 sequence: CASRGQTYEQYF. CDR3 DNA sequence: TGTGCCAGCAGGGGACAGACCTACGAGCAGTACTTC.

The chain is built from TRBV24-1 and TRBJ1-5; no clear D gene. The V and J ends lost 0 bases and 7 bases respectively, with 6 bases between them. The germline V gene has CDR1 KGHDR and CDR2 SFDVKD. CDR3 length equals 13 residues. The CDR3 nucleotides are TGTGCCACCAGTGATTTGCGGGGACAGCCCCAGCATTTT. As protein: CATSDLRGQPQHF.

The chain combines TRBV5-1 with TRBJ2-3; possible D gene TRBD2, 6 bases. V dropped 4 bases and J dropped 0 bases, with 12 bases sitting between them. The CDR3 spans 15 residues. The germline gives CDR1 SGHRS, CDR2 YFSETQ. The DNA for the CDR3 is TGCGCCAGCAGCCGGGACGGGACTAGCACAGATACGCAGTATTTT. Translation gives CASSRDGTSTDTQYF.

This sequence joins TRBV6-5 and TRBJ1-1; D not resolved. The ends were cut back, 0 bases at V and 1 base at J, with 9 bases in the middle. The CDR3 contains 15 residues. Germline lookup yields CDR1 MNHEY and CDR2 SVGAGI. CDR3 bases: TGTGCCAGCAGTTACTCCCCGACTGAGAACACTGAAGCTTTCTTT. Translating gives CASSYSPTENTEAFF.

The chain joins TRBV10-3 to TRBJ2-1; D may be TRBD1 (6 bases). Trimming left V 0 bases short and J 0 bases short, with 12 bases between. Germline CDR1 is ENHRY and CDR2 is SYGVKD. CDR3 size: 17 residues. CDR3 loop: CAISESRQGSSYNEQFF. The CDR3 nucleotides are TGTGCCATCAGTGAGTCACGGCAGGGGAGCTCCTACAATGAGCAGTTCTTC.

The gene calls are TRBV19 and TRBJ1-6; TRBD1 matches 7 bases. The CDR3 length is 14 residues. Trimming cost V 4 bases and J 7 bases; bases outside gene matches: 4. Per the germline V gene, CDR1 is LNHDA and CDR2 is SQIVND (reference sequence). In nucleotides, the CDR3 is TGTGCCAGTAGTACGGGACAGCCAAATTCACCCCTCCACTTT. It encodes CASSTGQPNSPLHF.

Here the CDR3 reads CAWTRTGSYEQYF. The CDR3 DNA reads as TGTGCCTGGACTAGGACGGGATCCTACGAGCAGTACTTC. V is TRBV30 and J is TRBJ2-7; tentatively, D is TRBD2 (5 bases). The CDR3 spans 13 residues. Trimming took off 4 bases at V and 1 base at J, with 11 bases between the two ends. Germline lookup yields CDR1 GTSNPN and CDR2 SVGIG (reference sequence).

V usage is TRBV11-2 and J usage is TRBJ2-7, with a weak D call TRBD2 (6 bases). The CDR3 sequence is 13 residues long. CDR1 SGHAT and CDR2 FQNNGV come from the germline V gene. The CDR3 DNA follows: TGTGGTACGAGCGCATCCGGGGGTTACGAGCAGTACTTC. It is translated as CGTSASGGYEQYF.

The chain uses TRBV5-4 and TRBJ2-3; 9 positions agree with TRBD1. CDR3 length: 15 amino acids. Germline CDR1 SGHNT, CDR2 YYREEE (reference sequence). V was pared by 4 bases and J by 4 bases, with 7 bases of the junction left unmatched. The CDR3 coding sequence is TGTGCCAGCAGCCATGGGACAGGGCCAGCAGATACGCAGTATTTT. It is translated as CASSHGTGPADTQYF. Using reference TRBV5-4 and TRBJ2-3 for the parts outside the CDR3, the full variable domain is ETGVTQSPTHLIKTRGQQVTLRCSSQSGHNTVSWYQQALGQGPQFIFQYYREEENGRGNFPPRFSGLQFPNYSSELNVNALELDDSALYLCASSHGTGPADTQYFGPGTRLTVL.

J is TRBJ1-5 and V is TRBV10-3; 7 positions agree with TRBD1. V lost 10 bases to trimming and J lost 7 bases; unmatched junction nucleotides: 10. Germline V CDR1 and CDR2: ENHRY, SYGVKD. CDR3 length: 13 amino acids. The CDR3 nucleotides read TGTGCCACCGCGACAGGGAGGTACCAGCCCCAGCATTTT. Protein product: CATATGRYQPQHF.

With respect to this clone: Other nucleotide sequences from this sample produce the same CDR3. V and J are TRBV30 and TRBJ2-3; TRBD2 is a possible D gene (6 bases). Germline assignment: CDR1 GTSNPN and CDR2 SVGIG (reference sequence). The V gene lost 0 bases and the J gene lost 5 bases, with 12 bases spanning the gap. The CDR3 spans 14 residues. CDR3 coding DNA: TGTGCCTGGAGTGTCGCCGGGGGAGGAGATACGCAGTATTTT. As protein: CAWSVAGGGDTQYF. Full variable domain (missing parts from reference TRBV30 and TRBJ2-3): SQTIHQWPATLVQPVGSPLSLECTVEGTSNPNLYWYRQAAGRGLQLLFYSVGIGQISSEVPQNLSASRPQDRQFILSSKKLLLSDSGFYLCAWSVAGGGDTQYFGPGTRLTVL.

This chain joins TRBV5-1 and TRBJ2-4, with 8 nucleotides matching TRBD1. Germline values: CDR1 SGHRS, CDR2 YFSETQ. The CDR3 is 14 residues long. CDR3 residues: CAVQGANGKNIQYF. Written as DNA, the CDR3 is TGCGCAGTTCAGGGGGCAAATGGCAAAAACATTCAGTACTTC.

The chain has TRBV21-1 and TRBJ1-1; TRBD1 was called by the table and not checked on the DNA. TRBV21-1 is designated a pseudogene. The CDR3 length is 15 residues. CDR3 region: CASSGQRFGNTEAFF. CDR3 coding DNA: TGTGCCAGCAGCGGACAAAGGTTCGGGAACACTGAAGCTTTCTTT.

CDR3 protein: CASSETGGLSPLHF. DNA of the CDR3: TGCGCCAGCAGCGAAACAGGGGGCCTCTCACCCCTCCACTTT. The chain links TRBV5-1 to TRBJ1-6; TRBD1 agrees at 9 bases. Germline-derived CDR1 and CDR2 are SGHRS and YFSETQ. The CDR3 extends over 14 amino acids. With V trimmed by 4 bases and J by 10 bases, 6 bases remained unmatched. Variable domain in full (rest from reference TRBV5-1 and TRBJ1-6): KAGVTQTPRYLIKTRGQQVTLSCSPISGHRSVSWYQQTPGQGLQFLFEYFSETQRNKGNFPGRFSGRQFSNSRSEMNVSTLELGDSALYLCASSETGGLSPLHFGNGTRLTVT.

This chain uses TRBV27 with TRBJ1-2; 7 bases are shared with TRBD1. Germline assignment: CDR1 MNHEY and CDR2 SMNVEV (reference sequence). This CDR3 contains 14 residues. J gave up 9 bases and V 4 bases, and 11 bases lay outside the gene matches. As DNA, the CDR3 is TGTGCCAGCAGTTCCCTCGGACAGGCGCTTCGCTACACCTTC. The encoded protein is CASSSLGQALRYTF.

The rearrangement joins TRBV10-3 to TRBJ1-6; possible D gene TRBD1, 6 bases. The CDR3 covers 18 residues. The V gene's germline CDR1 is ENHRY and CDR2 SYGVKD. V was cut by 10 bases and J by 2 bases, with 24 bases left in between. The CDR3: CATLQGSGWEPYNSPLHF. The CDR3 region has the DNA TGTGCCACCCTCCAGGGGTCAGGGTGGGAGCCCTATAATTCACCCCTCCACTTT.

The J gene is TRBJ1-3, the V gene TRBV9, with a possible D match to TRBD1 (6 bases). Germline V gene sequence: CDR1 SGDLS, CDR2 YYNGEE. The length of the CDR3 is 17 residues. Trimming removed 0 bases at V and 2 bases at J, with 15 bases between. CDR3 in DNA: TGTGCCAGCAGCGTAGTACCCCAAACAGGGACTGGAAACACCATATATTTT. This encodes CASSVVPQTGTGNTIYF.

This chain uses TRBV25-1 with TRBJ2-3, with D possibly TRBD1 on 5 matching bases. V lost 4 bases and J lost 5, with 10 bases in between. Germline-derived CDR1 and CDR2 are MGHDK and SYGVNS. The length of the CDR3 is 13 residues. CDR3 sequence reads: CASSVGLGDTQYF. The CDR3 region has the DNA TGTGCCAGCAGTGTGGGGCTAGGAGATACGCAGTATTTT.

The chain is built from TRBV7-8 and TRBJ2-7, with D perhaps matching TRBD1 (6 bases). V was trimmed by 3 bases and J by 5 bases, leaving 11 bases between them. The CDR3 has 13 residues. Per germline, CDR1 SGHVS and CDR2 FQNEAQ. CDR3 sequence: CASSFSGDHEQYF. CDR3 nucleotides: TGTGCCAGCAGCTTTTCAGGGGACCACGAGCAGTACTTC.

The J gene is TRBJ2-4, the V gene TRBV19; 7 bases fit TRBD2. The length of the CDR3 is 14 residues. Germline V lookup: CDR1 LNHDA, CDR2 SQIVND (reference sequence). Trimming took 8 bases from V and 5 from J; bases not matched to a gene: 9. The CDR3 here is CASGGGLRQNIQYF. CDR3 DNA sequence: TGTGCCAGTGGGGGGGGATTACGCCAAAACATTCAGTACTTC.

The chain links TRBV7-2 to TRBJ2-1; 8 positions match TRBD1. The V gene's germline CDR1 is SGHTA and CDR2 FQGNSA. V lost 4 bases, J lost 13 bases, and 9 bases stayed unmatched. The CDR3 loop spans 13 amino acids. The CDR3 sequence: CASSSSHRGVQFF. The DNA for the CDR3 is TGTGCCAGCAGCTCAAGTCACAGGGGGGTCCAGTTCTTC.

The V call is TRBV11-2, the J call TRBJ1-5, with 9 nucleotides matching TRBD1. Germline trimming cut 1 base from V and 7 bases from J; bases unmatched to any gene: 8. CDR3 length equals 16 residues. Germline loops: CDR1 SGHAT, CDR2 FQNNGV. DNA for the CDR3: TGTGCCAGCAGCTTAGCCCCTACAGGGGGCGGACAGCCCCAGCATTTT. This sequence encodes CASSLAPTGGGQPQHF.

Only one count was recorded for this clone. The chain links TRBV4-2 to TRBJ1-3; the match to TRBD1 covers 9 bases. Trimming removed 3 bases from V and 2 bases from J; junction bases left unmatched: 2. The CDR3 consists of 15 residues. Germline lookup yields CDR1 LGHNA and CDR2 YNFKEQ. CDR3 residues: CASSHGDRAGNTIYF. The CDR3 nucleotides are TGTGCCAGCAGCCATGGGGACAGGGCTGGAAACACCATATATTTT.

This clone was counted only a few times. The gene calls are TRBV7-2 and TRBJ1-5; D remains unclear. The V gene lost 0 bases and the J gene lost 7 bases, with 10 bases spanning the gap. CDR3 length equals 14 residues. CDR1 and CDR2 (germline): SGHTA, FQGNSA. The CDR3 sequence: CASSLAFRHQPQHF. As DNA, the CDR3 is TGTGCCAGCAGCTTAGCGTTCCGACACCAGCCCCAGCATTTT.